These 4 T cell receptor beta chains came from one sample sequenced in a study of identifying expanded T cells in peripheral blood. Libraries were prepared by immunoSEQ multiplex PCR; TCRdb keeps only in-frame clonotypes and omits some of them. The sample lists 75,000 to 90,000 clones, about 90% occurring once. Material: blood. Receptors originate from a person aged 18-70 years in good health.

This clone is a singleton in its sample. The V call is TRBV6-4, the J call TRBJ2-3, with 8 nucleotides matching TRBD1. The CDR3 is 16 residues long. Unmatched junction bases numbered 9, after V lost 6 bases and J lost 1 base. Germline lookup yields CDR1 MRHNA and CDR2 SNTAGT. CDR3 DNA: TGTGCCAGCAGCCTCCTGGCGGGACAGGGCACAGATACGCAGTATTTT. Amino acids: CASSLLAGQGTDTQYF.

Notes on this clone: Other DNA sequences in the sample encode the same CDR3. The rearrangement uses TRBV30 and TRBJ1-1, with a weak D call TRBD1 (5 bases). V dropped 0 bases and J dropped 4 bases, with 12 bases sitting between them. Per the germline V gene, CDR1 is GTSNPN and CDR2 is SVGIG (reference sequence). The CDR3 covers 14 residues. The CDR3 reads CAWSVRGAGTEAFF. CDR3 nucleotides: TGTGCCTGGAGTGTAAGGGGCGCAGGCACTGAAGCTTTCTTT.

V and J are TRBV20-1 and TRBJ2-5; D is unclear. CDR3 length equals 11 residues. V dropped 6 bases and J dropped 5 bases, with 10 bases sitting between them. Germline V CDR1 and CDR2: DFQATT, SNEGSKA (reference sequence). CDR3 residues: CSASDGETQYF. The CDR3 DNA sequence: TGCAGTGCAAGTGATGGGGAGACCCAGTACTTC.

This clone occurred once. V and J are TRBV21-1 and TRBJ2-1; the D call of TRBD2 is as the table states it, not checked on the DNA. TRBV21-1 corresponds to a pseudogene. The CDR3 has 17 residues. As DNA, the CDR3 is TGTGCCAGCACCAAGGAAGTAGCGGGGGGGGACAACAATGAGCAGTTCTTC. Residues: CASTKEVAGGDNNEQFF.